Listed below are T cell receptor beta chains from one sample, sequenced in a study of cytomegalovirus exposure and HLA in healthy donors. Assay used: immunoSEQ multiplex PCR; TCRdb lists only in-frame clones, some missing. The sample has 210,000 or so clones, less than 85% seen once; the top ten hold 0.6% to 0.7%. The sequenced material came from PBMCs. All receptors derive from a man aged 18-30 years in good health and CMV-seronegative. The CDR3 runs from the conserved cysteine through the conserved F or W. D genes are given only for firm matches. Some rows mark clone size as missing; the rest say once, few, many or name a class of expanded clone.

cdr3_length | clone_size | j_call | v_call | d_call | cdr3_aa | cdr3_nt
15 | . | TRBJ1-1 | TRBV11-1 | . | CASSPPGHPNTEAFF | TGTGCCAGCAGCCCACCTGGGCACCCGAACACTGAAGCTTTCTTT
14 | . | TRBJ2-5 | TRBV28 | . | CASTKGGSVETQYF | TGTGCCAGCACCAAAGGTGGTAGCGTAGAGACCCAGTACTTC
15 | . | TRBJ2-1 | TRBV7-9 | TRBD2 | CASSRTGTRVDEQFF | TGTGCCAGCAGCCGAACCGGGACTAGGGTTGATGAGCAGTTCTTC
14 | . | TRBJ1-2 | TRBV4-2 | . | CASSQERGYYGYTF | TGTGCCAGCAGCCAAGAGCGGGGATACTATGGCTACACCTTC
15 | . | TRBJ2-3 | TRBV6-5 | . | CATNNRGQATDTQYF | TGTGCCACCAACAATCGGGGACAAGCCACAGATACGCAGTATTTT
15 | . | TRBJ2-1 | TRBV28 | . | CASSLGAGLYNEQFF | TGTGCCAGCAGTTTAGGAGCGGGCCTATACAATGAGCAGTTCTTC
12 | . | TRBJ2-2 | TRBV6-5 | . | CASVEEFGGVFF | TGTGCCAGCGTTGAGGAGTTTGGAGGGGTGTTTTTT
15 | . | TRBJ2-7 | TRBV7-8 | TRBD2 | CASSRLAGGPYEQYF | TGTGCCAGCAGTAGACTAGCGGGAGGGCCATACGAGCAGTACTTC
17 | . | TRBJ2-3 | TRBV5-1 | TRBD1 | CASSLFPGQGATDTQYF | TGCGCCAGCAGCTTGTTTCCAGGACAGGGGGCGACAGATACGCAGTATTTT
11 | . | TRBJ2-7 | TRBV20-1 | . | CSVNTGTEQYF | TGCAGTGTTAACACAGGGACCGAGCAGTACTTC
15 | . | TRBJ1-5 | TRBV9 | TRBD1 | CASSVTGGTNQPQHF | TGTGCCAGCAGCGTGACAGGGGGCACTAATCAGCCCCAGCATTTT
15 | once | TRBJ2-7 | TRBV25-1 | TRBD2 | CASSESSGAAYERYF | TGTGCCAGCAGTGAATCTAGCGGCGCAGCATACGAGCGGTACTTC
12 | . | TRBJ2-1 | TRBV4-1 | . | CASSLEGYEQFF | TGCGCCAGCAGCCTCGAGGGTTATGAGCAGTTCTTC
16 | few | TRBJ2-3 | TRBV5-1 | TRBD2 | CASSLPSGGPTDTQYF | TGCGCCAGCAGCTTGCCTAGCGGGGGCCCCACAGATACGCAGTATTTT
14 | . | TRBJ1-6 | TRBV30 | TRBD1 | CAWSRTGRVSPLHF | TGTGCCTGGAGCAGGACAGGGAGGGTTTCACCCCTCCACTTT
17 | . | TRBJ2-1 | TRBV5-1 | TRBD2 | CASSMGTSGSSYNEQFF | TGCGCCAGCAGCATGGGGACTAGCGGGAGTTCCTACAATGAGCAGTTCTTC
14 | few | TRBJ2-2 | TRBV6-1 | TRBD2 | CASSDSGRSRELFF | TGTGCCAGCAGTGATAGCGGGAGGTCGAGGGAGCTGTTTTTT
15 | few | TRBJ1-6 | TRBV2 | TRBD1 | CASSGWDRVNSPLHF | TGTGCCAGCAGTGGATGGGACAGGGTGAATTCACCCCTCCACTTT
15 | . | TRBJ1-1 | TRBV7-9 | TRBD1 | CASSFSGTGGTEAFF | TGTGCCAGCAGCTTTTCCGGGACAGGGGGGACTGAAGCTTTCTTT
14 | . | TRBJ2-5 | TRBV6-1 | . | CASSPPREWETQYF | TGTGCCAGCAGCCCCCCCCGGGAGTGGGAGACCCAGTACTTC
13 | . | TRBJ1-4 | TRBV2 | . | CASVSVANEKLFF | TGTGCCAGCGTATCGGTTGCTAATGAAAAACTGTTTTTT
13 | . | TRBJ1-1 | TRBV28 | . | CASSSGQWTEAFF | TGTGCCAGCAGCTCTGGGCAATGGACTGAAGCTTTCTTT
18 | . | TRBJ2-1 | TRBV10-1 | TRBD2 | CASSESASSGRVRGEQFF | TGCGCCAGCAGTGAGTCGGCGTCTAGCGGGAGGGTGAGAGGTGAGCAGTTCTTC
15 | few | TRBJ2-7 | TRBV23-1 | . | CAMSHWGQSSYEQYF | TGCGCCATGAGCCACTGGGGCCAGAGCTCCTACGAGCAGTACTTC
11 | . | TRBJ2-7 | TRBV5-8 | . | CASSPTYEQYF | TGTGCCAGCAGCCCTACCTACGAGCAGTACTTC
13 | once | TRBJ1-1 | TRBV6-1 | . | CASSLAENTEAFF | TGTGCCAGCAGTCTAGCAGAGAACACTGAAGCTTTCTTT
15 | . | TRBJ1-2 | TRBV19 | . | CASSIVAGSNYGYTF | TGTGCCAGTAGTATTGTAGCAGGGTCGAACTATGGCTACACCTTC
13 | few | TRBJ2-7 | TRBV11-2 | . | CASSRSTGYEQYF | TGTGCCAGCAGCCGGTCGACAGGCTACGAGCAGTACTTC
16 | . | TRBJ2-1 | TRBV18 | TRBD1 | CASSPNRGSSYNEQFF | TGTGCCAGCTCACCGAACAGGGGAAGCTCCTACAATGAGCAGTTCTTC
16 | . | TRBJ1-4 | TRBV7-9 | TRBD1 | CASSPGTGGTNEKLFF | TGTGCCAGCAGCCCAGGGACAGGGGGAACTAATGAAAAACTGTTTTTT
14 | . | TRBJ1-2 | TRBV11-2 | . | CASSRDSRGYGYTF | TGTGCCAGCAGCCGTGACAGTAGGGGCTATGGCTACACCTTC
15 | . | TRBJ2-7 | TRBV28 | TRBD1 | CASSLSGQGIREQYF | TGTGCCAGCAGTTTATCGGGACAGGGGATTCGCGAGCAGTACTTC
14 | . | TRBJ2-7 | TRBV7-9 | . | CASSGTPPPYEQYF | TGTGCCAGCAGCGGCACCCCCCCACCATACGAGCAGTACTTC
11 | . | TRBJ2-1 | TRBV30 | TRBD2 | CAWGIAGGQFF | TGTGCCTGGGGGATAGCGGGAGGCCAGTTCTTC
15 | . | TRBJ2-1 | TRBV19 | . | CASSIFPSSYNEQFF | TGTGCCAGTAGTATCTTCCCGAGCTCCTACAATGAGCAGTTCTTC